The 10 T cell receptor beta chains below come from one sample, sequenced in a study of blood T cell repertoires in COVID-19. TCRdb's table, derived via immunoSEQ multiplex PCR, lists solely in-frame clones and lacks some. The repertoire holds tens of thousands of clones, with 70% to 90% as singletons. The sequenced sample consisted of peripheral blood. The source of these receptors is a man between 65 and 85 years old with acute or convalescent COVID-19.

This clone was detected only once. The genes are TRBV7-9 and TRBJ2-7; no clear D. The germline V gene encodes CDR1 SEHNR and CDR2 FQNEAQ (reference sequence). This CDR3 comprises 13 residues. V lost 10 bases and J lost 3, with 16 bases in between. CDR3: CATQQENGYEQYF. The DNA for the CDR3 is TGTGCCACACAGCAGGAAAACGGCTACGAGCAGTACTTC.

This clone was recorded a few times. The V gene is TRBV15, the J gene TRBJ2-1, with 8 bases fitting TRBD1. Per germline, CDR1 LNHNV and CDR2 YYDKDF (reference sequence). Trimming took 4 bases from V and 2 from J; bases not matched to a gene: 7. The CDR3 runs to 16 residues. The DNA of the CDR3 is TGTGCCACCAGCACCAGACAGGGGACCCCCTACAATGAGCAGTTCTTC. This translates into CATSTRQGTPYNEQFF.

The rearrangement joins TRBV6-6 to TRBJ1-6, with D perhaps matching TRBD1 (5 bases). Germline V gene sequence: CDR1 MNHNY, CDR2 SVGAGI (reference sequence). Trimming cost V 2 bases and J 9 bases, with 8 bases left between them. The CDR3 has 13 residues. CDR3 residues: CASSYLTASPLHF. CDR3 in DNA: TGTGCCAGCAGTTACCTGACAGCTTCACCCCTCCACTTT.

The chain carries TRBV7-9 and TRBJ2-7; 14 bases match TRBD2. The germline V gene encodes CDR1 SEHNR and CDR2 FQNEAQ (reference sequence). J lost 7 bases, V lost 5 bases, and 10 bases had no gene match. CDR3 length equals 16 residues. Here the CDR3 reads CASSTGGTSGSREQYF. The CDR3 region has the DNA TGTGCCAGCAGCACTGGAGGGACTAGCGGGAGTAGGGAGCAGTACTTC.

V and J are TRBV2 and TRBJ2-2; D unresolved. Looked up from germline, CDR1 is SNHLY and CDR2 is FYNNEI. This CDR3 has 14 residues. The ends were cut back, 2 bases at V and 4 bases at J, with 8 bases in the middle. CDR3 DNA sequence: TGTGCCAGCAGTGAATTCCTGAGCACCGGGGAGCTGTTTTTT. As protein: CASSEFLSTGELFF. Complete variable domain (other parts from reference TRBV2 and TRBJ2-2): EPEVTQTPSHQVTQMGQEVILRCVPISNHLYFYWYRQILGQKVEFLVSFYNNEISEKSEIFDDQFSVERPDGSNFTLKIRSTKLEDSAMYFCASSEFLSTGELFFGEGSRLTVL.

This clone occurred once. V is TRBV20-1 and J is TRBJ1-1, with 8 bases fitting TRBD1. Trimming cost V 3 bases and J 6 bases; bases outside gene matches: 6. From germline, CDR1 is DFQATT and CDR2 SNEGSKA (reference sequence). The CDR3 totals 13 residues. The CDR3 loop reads CSASPGGLAEAFF. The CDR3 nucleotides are TGCAGTGCTAGTCCAGGGGGCCTCGCTGAAGCTTTCTTT.

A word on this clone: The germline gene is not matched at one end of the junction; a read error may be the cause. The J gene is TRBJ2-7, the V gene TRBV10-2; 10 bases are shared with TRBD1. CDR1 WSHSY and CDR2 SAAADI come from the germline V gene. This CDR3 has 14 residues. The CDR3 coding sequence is TGCGCCAGCATTGAGGGACAGGGGACCTACGAGCAGTACTTC. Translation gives CASIEGQGTYEQYF.

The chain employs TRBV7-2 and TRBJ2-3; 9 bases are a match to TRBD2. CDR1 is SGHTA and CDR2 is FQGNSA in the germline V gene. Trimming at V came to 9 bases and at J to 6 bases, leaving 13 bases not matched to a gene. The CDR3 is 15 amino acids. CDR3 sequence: CASIRGAGGPDTQYF. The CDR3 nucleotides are TGTGCCAGTATCCGGGGTGCGGGGGGGCCCGATACGCAGTATTTT. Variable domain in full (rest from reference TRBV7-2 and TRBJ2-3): GAGVSQSPSNKVTEKGKDVELRCDPISGHTALYWYRQSLGQGLEFLIYFQGNSAPDKSGLPSDRFSAERTGGSVSTLTIQRTQQEDSAVYLCASIRGAGGPDTQYFGPGTRLTVL.

CDR3 region: CASRPGTGRYGYTF. CDR3 coding DNA: TGTGCCAGCAGGCCCGGGACAGGGAGATATGGCTACACCTTC. The V call is TRBV28, the J call TRBJ1-2, with 9 bases identical to TRBD1. The junction had 7 bases not matched to a gene; V was cut back by 6 bases and J by 5 bases. Germline V gene sequence: CDR1 MDHEN, CDR2 SYDVKM. This CDR3 contains 14 residues.

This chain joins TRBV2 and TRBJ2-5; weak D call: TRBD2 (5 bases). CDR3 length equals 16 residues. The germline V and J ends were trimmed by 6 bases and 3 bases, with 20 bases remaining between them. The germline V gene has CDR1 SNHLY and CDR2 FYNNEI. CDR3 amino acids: CASRGQDSRTKETQYF. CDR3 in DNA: TGTGCCAGCAGAGGCCAGGACTCTCGAACAAAAGAGACCCAGTACTTC.